A selection of T cell receptor beta chains follows, all from one sample in a study of cytomegalovirus exposure and HLA in healthy donors. Profiled with immunoSEQ multiplex PCR; TCRdb holds only in-frame clones, not every one. This repertoire shows roughly 130,000 clones, 60% to 75% found once; its top ten account for nearly 6%. What was sequenced was PBMCs. The receptors come from a woman between 45 and 65 years old in good health and CMV-seropositive. CDR3s include the opening cysteine and the closing phenylalanine or tryptophan. A D gene is named only where the DNA matches it firmly. Clone size is stated in some rows and not others, as once, few, many or a class when expanded.

abundance	v_gene	d_gene	j_gene	CDR3nt	CDR3aa
-	TRBV2	-	TRBJ1-4	TGTGCCAGCCTCCAATCATCGGCTAATGAAAAACTGTTTTTT	CASLQSSANEKLFF
-	TRBV5-4	-	TRBJ2-2	TGTGCCAGCAGCTTGGGGCCCTACACCGGGGAGCTGTTTTTT	CASSLGPYTGELFF
-	TRBV6-6	-	TRBJ1-3	TGTGCCAGCAACCCCTTGGGCCCTGGAAACACCATATATTTT	CASNPLGPGNTIYF
-	TRBV28	TRBD2	TRBJ2-5	TGTGCCAGCTCCAGCGGGGGATCTAGAGAGACCCAGTACTTC	CASSSGGSRETQYF
-	TRBV30	-	TRBJ2-5	TGTGCCTGGAGCCCAGGGGACCTCCAAGAGACCCAGTACTTC	CAWSPGDLQETQYF
-	TRBV14	TRBD1	TRBJ2-5	TGTGCCAGCAGCCCTCGACCGGGACAGGGTAAAGAGACCCAGTACTTC	CASSPRPGQGKETQYF
few	TRBV4-1	-	TRBJ1-6	TGCGCCAGCAGCCAAGGGTCCGAGGGTTGGGCCCTCCACTTT	CASSQGSEGWALHF
-	TRBV9	TRBD1	TRBJ1-5	TGTGCCAGCAGCGCGGCCGGGACAGCCGATCAGCCCCAGCATTTT	CASSAAGTADQPQHF
once	TRBV14	TRBD2	TRBJ2-2	TGTGCCAGCAGCCACAGGACTAGCGTCCCCACCGGGGAGCTGTTTTTT	CASSHRTSVPTGELFF
-	TRBV7-2	TRBD1	TRBJ2-7	TGTGCCAGCCAGGGACAGTCCTACGAGCAGTACTTC	CASQGQSYEQYF
-	TRBV6-5	-	TRBJ1-5	TGCGCCAGCAGCGCTACAGGTAGTCATCAGCCCCAGCATTTT	CASSATGSHQPQHF
few	TRBV7-9	-	TRBJ1-4	TGTGCCAGCACCAGGTCCCCTAATGAAAAACTGTTTTTT	CASTRSPNEKLFF
-	TRBV4-2	TRBD2	TRBJ2-7	TGTGCCAGCAGCGCGGGACTAGCGGGGGGAGGGGTCTACGAGCAGTACTTC	CASSAGLAGGGVYEQYF
-	TRBV7-2	-	TRBJ1-3	TGTGCCAGCAGCTGGTTTCGGGGGGGCACTGGAAACACCATATATTTT	CASSWFRGGTGNTIYF
few	TRBV7-2	-	TRBJ1-3	TGTGCCAGCAGCCCGGGGGACTTCTTGAGCTCTGGAAACACCATATATTTT	CASSPGDFLSSGNTIYF
-	TRBV7-2	-	TRBJ2-5	TGTGCCAGCAGCTTTCTGAGTACCGAAGAGACCCAGTACTTC	CASSFLSTEETQYF
-	TRBV11-2	-	TRBJ2-5	TGTGCCAGCAGCTTAGGAGGGAGGGGGGGGGAGACCCAGTACTTC	CASSLGGRGGETQYF
-	TRBV9	-	TRBJ2-7	TGTGCCAGCAGCGTAGATGGAGGGGACGAGCAGTACTTC	CASSVDGGDEQYF
-	TRBV6-5	TRBD1	TRBJ2-7	TGTGCCAGCAGTCGACAGGGCCCACACTACGAGCAGTACTTC	CASSRQGPHYEQYF
few	TRBV10-1	TRBD2	TRBJ2-1	TGCGCCAGCAGTAACAGCTTAGCGGGGGTTTACAATGAGCAGTTCTTC	CASSNSLAGVYNEQFF
-	TRBV7-2	TRBD1	TRBJ2-5	TGTGCCAGCAGCTTCTGGGGCAGGACAGGGATACAAGAGACCCAGTACTTC	CASSFWGRTGIQETQYF
once	TRBV7-9	TRBD1	TRBJ1-1	TGTGCCAGCAGATCTCAGGGGGCCACTGAAGCTTTCTTT	CASRSQGATEAFF
-	TRBV6-5	TRBD1	TRBJ1-2	TGTGCCAGCAGCCCGGGACAGTATGGCTACACCTTC	CASSPGQYGYTF
-	TRBV19	-	TRBJ2-5	TGTGCCAGTAGTTCGACAGGACAAGAGACCCAGTACTTC	CASSSTGQETQYF
-	TRBV5-4	TRBD1	TRBJ2-3	TGTGCCAGCAGCTACCTTATGACAGGGGGGGCAGATACGCAGTATTTT	CASSYLMTGGADTQYF
-	TRBV12-5	-	TRBJ2-5	TGTGCTAGTCTCCAAGGGGCCCAAGAGACCCAGTACTTC	CASLQGAQETQYF
many	TRBV19	-	TRBJ1-1	TGTGCCAGTAGTATCACGGCAGGGGCAGAAGCTTTCTTT	CASSITAGAEAFF
-	TRBV5-1	-	TRBJ1-2	TGCGCCAGCAGCTTACAGGATAACTATGGCTACACCTTC	CASSLQDNYGYTF
-	TRBV15	TRBD1	TRBJ2-7	TGTGCCACCAGCCCAATCGACAGGGAGTGGAGGAACGAGCAGTACTTC	CATSPIDREWRNEQYF
-	TRBV7-2	-	TRBJ1-1	TGTGCCAGCAGCCCCCGGATGGAACAGGGGAACACTGAAGCTTTCTTT	CASSPRMEQGNTEAFF
-	TRBV7-9	-	TRBJ1-2	TGTGCCAGCAGCTTAGACACAGGGAGCTATGGCTACACCTTC	CASSLDTGSYGYTF
few	TRBV11-1	TRBD2	TRBJ2-5	TGTGCCAGCAGCCCAGTAGCGGGGGAGGGAGAGACCCAGTACTTC	CASSPVAGEGETQYF
-	TRBV7-8	-	TRBJ2-3	TGTCCCAGCAGTCGTTCACGTGCGGGCACAGATACGCAGTATTTT	CPSSRSRAGTDTQYF
-	TRBV30	-	TRBJ1-1	TGTGCCTGGTCGTCCGAGGACATATCGAACACTGAAGCTTTCTTT	CAWSSEDISNTEAFF
-	TRBV18	-	TRBJ1-2	TGTGCCAGCTCACGGGGGCAAACGGGCTCCCGTTCCTATGGCTACACCTTC	CASSRGQTGSRSYGYTF